This T cell receptor beta chain was sequenced for a study of T cells in Graves' hyperthyroidism and ophthalmopathy. Study-level results: Blood also contained most expanded thyroid clonotypes above 0.001.

Ophthalmopathy in the patients scored at least 3 on Clinical Activity Score and at least 4 on NOSPECS grade, lasting under 3 months. Germline CDR1 is MDHEN and CDR2 is SYDVKM. V was clipped by 8 bases and J by 0 bases, with 8 bases between them. CDR3 length: 14 residues. This clonotype was seen many times. Its antigen is not identified. From RNA transcripts, TCR beta CDR3 regions were amplified. HTBI primers drove first-round RT-PCR of the TCR CDR3. TCRdb processed the multiplex PCR reads anew with MiXCR; each CDR3 protein has one entry. The table shows roughly 640,000 distinct CDR3 sequences, with about a sixth occurring only once.

This rearrangement joins TRBV28 to TRBJ1-6; D unresolved. This clonotype originated in a woman in her thirties or forties with Graves' ophthalmopathy. The sample was blood. CDR3 residues: CASGPGSYNSPLHF. The CDR3 coding sequence is TGTGCCAGCGGCCCGGGCTCCTATAATTCACCCCTCCACTTT.